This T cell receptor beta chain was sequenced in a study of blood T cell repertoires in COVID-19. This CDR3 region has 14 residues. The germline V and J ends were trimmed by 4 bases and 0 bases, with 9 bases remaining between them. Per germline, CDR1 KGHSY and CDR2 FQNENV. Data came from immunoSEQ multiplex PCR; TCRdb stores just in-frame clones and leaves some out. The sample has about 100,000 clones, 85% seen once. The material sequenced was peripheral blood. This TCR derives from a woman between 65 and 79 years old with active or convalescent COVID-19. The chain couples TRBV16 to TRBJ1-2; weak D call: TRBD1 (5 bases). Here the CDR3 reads CASSLQGANYGYTF. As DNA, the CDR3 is TGTGCCAGCAGCCTTCAAGGGGCTAACTATGGCTACACCTTC.